This paragraph covers one T cell receptor (beta chain) sequence. The antigen is not known. Other DNA sequences in the same sample also yield this CDR3. Researchers divided each subset's genomic DNA evenly across several immunoSEQ plates. Produced via immunoSEQ multiplex PCR; TCRdb's table is partial and in-frame only. The profile shows roughly 2.6 million clones, just over 90% of them singletons. This CDR3 spans 14 amino acids. Trimming removed 1 base at V and 6 bases at J, with 10 bases between. Germline V lookup: CDR1 SGHTA, CDR2 FQGNSA. The data originate from a study of shared clonotypes between healthy human individuals. Study-level findings and limits: Naive CD4 clonotypes were shared across a handful of donors at 4% to 5%.

The chain carries TRBV7-2 and TRBJ2-1; D may be TRBD2 (6 bases). Sequencing input: naive CD4+ T cells sorted from blood. Subset in this sample: CD45RA+ positively selected. This clonotype originated in a man aged 18 to 35 in good health. CDR3 bases: TGTGCCAGCAGCTTAGGGGGTAGCGGCAATGAGCAGTTCTTC. Translated: CASSLGGSGNEQFF.